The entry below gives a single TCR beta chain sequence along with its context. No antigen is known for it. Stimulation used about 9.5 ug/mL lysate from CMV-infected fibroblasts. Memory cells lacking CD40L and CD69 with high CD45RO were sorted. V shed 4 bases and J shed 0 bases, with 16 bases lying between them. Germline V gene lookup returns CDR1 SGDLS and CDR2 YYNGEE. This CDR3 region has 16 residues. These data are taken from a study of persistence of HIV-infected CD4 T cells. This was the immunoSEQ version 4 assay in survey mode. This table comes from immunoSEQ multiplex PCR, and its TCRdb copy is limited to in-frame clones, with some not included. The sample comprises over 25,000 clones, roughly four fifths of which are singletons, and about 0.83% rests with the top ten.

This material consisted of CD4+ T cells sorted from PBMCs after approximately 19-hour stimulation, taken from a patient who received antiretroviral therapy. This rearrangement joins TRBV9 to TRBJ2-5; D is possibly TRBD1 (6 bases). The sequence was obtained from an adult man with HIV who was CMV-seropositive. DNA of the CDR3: TGTGCCAGCAGCCTGACCGGGACACCCGACCAAGAGACCCAGTACTTC. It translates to CASSLTGTPDQETQYF. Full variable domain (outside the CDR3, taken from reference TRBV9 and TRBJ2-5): DSGVTQTPKHLITATGQRVTLRCSPRSGDLSVYWYQQSLDQGLQFLIQYYNGEERAKGNILERFSAQQFPDLHSELNLSSLELGDSALYFCASSLTGTPDQETQYFGPGTRLLVL.